One and the same sample provided the 24 T cell receptor beta chains below, sequenced in a study of CD8 T cells in Susac syndrome. An amount of RNA that ranged from about 0.45 to 1 ug was reverse transcribed with random hexamers. TCRdb fed the immunoSEQ multiplex PCR reads into MiXCR, producing one record per CDR3 protein. The data hold a few hundred thousand distinct CDR3 sequences, with more than 85% observed a single time. Sequencing was performed on CD4+ T cells from PBMCs. The receptors were gathered from a human donor with multiple sclerosis.

The chain joins TRBV5-1 to TRBJ2-1; a possible D gene is TRBD1 (5 bases). CDR3 length equals 16 residues. The germline V gene has CDR1 SGHRS and CDR2 YFSETQ. V was trimmed by 6 bases and J by 1 base, leaving 17 bases between them. CDR3 bases: TGCGCCAGCAACCCGGTGGGGCAGAGATCCTACAATGAGCAGTTCTTC. The encoded protein is CASNPVGQRSYNEQFF.

This clonotype is a singleton in its sample. The rearrangement links TRBV5-1 to TRBJ2-1; 9 bases fit TRBD1. CDR1 and CDR2 (germline): SGHRS, YFSETQ. Germline trimming cut 4 bases from V and 3 bases from J; bases unmatched to any gene: 5. CDR3 length: 15 amino acids. The CDR3 DNA reads TGCGCCAGCAGCCCTGGACAGGGGAACTACAATGAGCAGTTCTTC. It is translated as CASSPGQGNYNEQFF.

The chain uses TRBV29-1 and TRBJ2-2; maybe TRBD2 (6 bases). The germline V gene has CDR1 SQVTM and CDR2 ANQGSEA. The CDR3 has 13 amino acids. With 5 bases removed from V and 3 bases from J, the gap between germline ends came to 10 bases. This CDR3 reads CSVSRGYTGELFF. CDR3 DNA: TGCAGCGTTTCGCGGGGATACACCGGGGAGCTGTTTTTT.

This chain links TRBV24-1 with TRBJ2-2; the match to TRBD1 covers 7 bases. The CDR3 totals 14 residues. CDR1 and CDR2 from the germline V gene are KGHDR and SFDVKD. V was pared by 4 bases and J by 5 bases, with 3 bases of the junction left unmatched. The CDR3 reads CATSEAGGTGELFF. In DNA, the CDR3 is TGTGCCACCAGTGAGGCAGGGGGAACCGGGGAGCTGTTTTTT.

The chain employs TRBV6-6 and TRBJ2-7, with no clear D. CDR1 is MNHNY, CDR2 SVGAGI, per germline (reference sequence). The length of the CDR3 is 13 residues. Trimming stripped 4 bases from V and 2 bases from J, with 9 bases between. The DNA of the CDR3 is TGTGCCAGCAGTTCTCGGCAGCCCTACGAGCAGTACGTC. Its translation: CASSSRQPYEQYV.

The gene calls are TRBV14 and TRBJ1-2; D is undetermined. Trimming cost V 5 bases and J 1 base, with 11 bases left between them. Germline-derived CDR1 and CDR2 are SGHDN and FVKESK. There are 14 residues in the CDR3. The CDR3 sequence is CASSEDSFNYGYTF. In DNA, the CDR3 is TGTGCCAGCAGCGAGGATAGTTTTAACTATGGCTACACCTTC.

The chain carries TRBV3-1 and TRBJ1-6; D uncertain. V was cut by 4 bases and J by 8 bases, with 15 bases left in between. The CDR3 covers 15 residues. Germline V gene data show CDR1 as LGHDT and CDR2 as YNNKEL (reference sequence). The CDR3: CASSPPGGIDSPLHF. The CDR3 bases are TGTGCCAGCAGCCCCCCGGGAGGGATAGATTCACCCCTCCACTTT. Complete variable domain (other parts from reference TRBV3-1 and TRBJ1-6): DTAVSQTPKYLVTQMGNDKSIKCEQNLGHDTMYWYKQDSKKFLKIMFSYNNKELIINETVPNRFSPKSPDKAHLNLHINSLELGDSAVYFCASSPPGGIDSPLHFGNGTRLTVT.

This chain uses TRBV7-2 with TRBJ2-3; D may be TRBD1 (6 bases). Trimming shortened V by 5 bases and J by 4 bases, and 16 bases separated the two germline ends. CDR3 length: 15 amino acids. Germline lookup yields CDR1 SGHTA and CDR2 FQGNSA. The CDR3 is CASSGSAGESDTQYF. For the CDR3, the DNA is TGTGCCAGCAGCGGGAGCGCAGGGGAATCAGATACGCAGTATTTT.

The rearrangement joins TRBV7-2 to TRBJ1-5; D call uncertain. Germline CDR1 reads SGHTA; CDR2 reads FQGNSA. V gave up 6 bases and J gave up 9 bases, with 21 bases separating them. This CDR3 has 15 amino acids. The chain's CDR3 is CASSLSNSLLGPQHF. CDR3 DNA sequence: TGTGCCAGCAGTCTCTCGAACAGCCTCCTGGGGCCCCAGCATTTT.

This clonotype appeared a few times. J is TRBJ1-5 and V is TRBV11-2, with D hard to call. Deletions cut 5 bases from V and 1 base from J, with 9 bases between. CDR1 is SGHAT and CDR2 is FQNNGV in the germline V gene. The CDR3 is 14 residues long. The CDR3 nucleotides read TGTGCCAGCAGCCCTGGTCGAAGCAATCAGCCCCAGCATTTT. Translated: CASSPGRSNQPQHF.

The chain uses TRBV3-1 and TRBJ1-2, with D perhaps TRBD1 (6 bases). CDR1 and CDR2 (germline): LGHDT, YNNKEL (reference sequence). This CDR3 region has 15 residues. V lost 4 bases to trimming and J lost 0 bases, with 12 bases between them. Written as DNA, the CDR3 is TGTGCCAGCAGCCCTCCGGACAGATCTAACTATGGCTACACCTTC. It is translated as CASSPPDRSNYGYTF. Together with reference TRBV3-1 and TRBJ1-2, the CDR3 gives the full variable domain: DTAVSQTPKYLVTQMGNDKSIKCEQNLGHDTMYWYKQDSKKFLKIMFSYNNKELIINETVPNRFSPKSPDKAHLNLHINSLELGDSAVYFCASSPPDRSNYGYTFGSGTRLTVV.

The chain carries TRBV29-1 and TRBJ2-7, with a possible D match to TRBD1 (6 bases). The CDR3 extends over 14 amino acids. CDR1 is SQVTM and CDR2 is ANQGSEA in the germline V gene. Deletions cut 4 bases from V and 4 bases from J, with 17 bases between. The CDR3 loop is CSVARDTQMYEQYF. The CDR3 DNA follows: TGCAGCGTTGCCCGGGACACCCAAATGTACGAGCAGTACTTC.

CDR3 bases: TGCAGCGTTGCTGTGACAGGGATGAACACTGAAGCTTTCTTT. Its protein is CSVAVTGMNTEAFF. The genes are TRBV29-1 and TRBJ1-1, with 7 bases lining up with TRBD1. Trimming at V came to 4 bases and at J to 0 bases, leaving 5 bases not matched to a gene. The CDR3 extends over 14 amino acids. Germline lookup yields CDR1 SQVTM and CDR2 ANQGSEA.

The J gene is TRBJ1-3, the V gene TRBV6-5; D is uncertain. The V gene lost 0 bases and the J gene lost 3 bases, with 6 bases spanning the gap. The germline gives CDR1 MNHEY, CDR2 SVGAGI. The CDR3 has 14 residues. The CDR3 sequence is CASSYSQRGNTIYF. CDR3 bases: TGTGCCAGCAGTTACTCACAACGTGGAAACACCATATATTTT.

CDR3 loop: CSAAVGGFHEQYF. CDR3 coding DNA: TGCAGTGCTGCGGTCGGGGGTTTCCACGAGCAGTACTTC. The chain links TRBV20-1 to TRBJ2-7, with D possibly being TRBD2 (6 bases). Germline V gene lookup returns CDR1 DFQATT and CDR2 SNEGSKA (reference sequence). CDR3 size: 13 residues. Trimming shortened V by 5 bases and J by 5 bases, and 16 bases separated the two germline ends.

This chain uses TRBV30 with TRBJ2-3, with D tentatively TRBD1 or TRBD2 (5 bases each). The CDR3 extends over 14 amino acids. V gave up 3 bases and J gave up 4 bases, with 14 bases separating them. The germline V gene encodes CDR1 GTSNPN and CDR2 SVGIG (reference sequence). CDR3 protein: CAWSTGPRADTQYF. The CDR3 nucleotides are TGTGCCTGGAGCACGGGACCCCGAGCAGATACGCAGTATTTT.

CDR3 sequence: CASSPQTSGEAFF. The CDR3 nucleotides read TGTGCCAGCAGTCCCCAGACGTCGGGTGAAGCTTTCTTT. The chain combines TRBV12-3 or TRBV12-4 with TRBJ1-1, with D unclear. CDR3 length: 13 amino acids. Trimming pared 5 bases from V and 7 bases from J, leaving 14 bases between.

This chain links TRBV29-1 with TRBJ2-7; 10 positions match TRBD1. V lost 6 bases to trimming and J lost 3 bases; unmatched junction nucleotides: 8. CDR3 size: 14 residues. Looked up from germline, CDR1 is SQVTM and CDR2 is ANQGSEA. The chain's CDR3 is CSVRPGQGSYEQYF. CDR3 DNA: TGCAGCGTCCGACCGGGACAGGGGAGCTACGAGCAGTACTTC.

The chain employs TRBV15 and TRBJ2-5; D unresolved. In germline, CDR1 is LNHNV, CDR2 YYDKDF (reference sequence). The CDR3 runs 12 residues. Deletions cut 2 bases from V and 5 bases from J, with 6 bases between. This CDR3 is CATSRFRETQYF. CDR3 sequence (DNA): TGTGCCACCAGCAGATTTCGGGAGACCCAGTACTTC. Using reference TRBV15 and TRBJ2-5 for the parts outside the CDR3, the full variable domain is DAMVIQNPRYQVTQFGKPVTLSCSQTLNHNVMYWYQQKSSQAPKLLFHYYDKDFNNEADTPDNFQSRRPNTSFCFLDIRSPGLGDTAMYLCATSRFRETQYFGPGTRLLVL.

This clonotype was detected once. The rearrangement uses TRBV7-3 and TRBJ1-2; 11 positions agree with TRBD1. The CDR3 has 15 amino acids. J was trimmed by 2 bases and V by 8 bases; bases with no gene match: 7. Germline V gene lookup returns CDR1 SGHTA and CDR2 FQGTGA. CDR3 loop: CASGSRDRGNYGYTF. The CDR3 DNA follows: TGTGCCAGCGGTTCCCGGGACAGGGGGAACTATGGCTACACCTTC.

The chain recombines TRBV25-1 with TRBJ2-3; D not certain. Germline CDR1 MGHDK, CDR2 SYGVNS. CDR3 length equals 14 residues. Trimming pared 0 bases from V and 6 bases from J, leaving 10 bases between. For the CDR3, the DNA is TGTGCCAGCAGTGAATATTACGTCCAGGATACGCAGTATTTT. Protein: CASSEYYVQDTQYF.

This sequence joins TRBV14 and TRBJ2-6; TRBD1 is a possible D gene (5 bases). V dropped 3 bases and J dropped 3 bases, with 9 bases sitting between them. Germline V lookup: CDR1 SGHDN, CDR2 FVKESK. This CDR3 comprises 15 residues. DNA of the CDR3: TGTGCCAGCAGCCAGGGGCCGGGTGGGGCCAACGTCCTGACTTTC. Translating gives CASSQGPGGANVLTF.

V usage is TRBV24-1 and J usage is TRBJ2-1; TRBD2 matches at 7 bases. The CDR3 is 15 residues long. CDR1 is KGHDR and CDR2 is SFDVKD in the germline V gene. Trimming took 9 bases from V and 7 from J; bases not matched to a gene: 14. CDR3 loop: CATGTTFAGKNEQFF. The CDR3 nucleotides read TGTGCCACCGGGACTACGTTTGCTGGAAAGAATGAGCAGTTCTTC.

The rearrangement links TRBV18 to TRBJ2-3; D remains ambiguous. CDR1 is KGHSH and CDR2 is LQKENI in the germline V gene. V dropped 2 bases and J dropped 5 bases, with 2 bases sitting between them. CDR3 length equals 11 residues. For the CDR3, the DNA is TGTGCCAGCTCACCAGAAGATACGCAGTATTTT. Translated, it gives CASSPEDTQYF.